This T cell receptor (beta chain) was recorded in a study of blood T cell repertoires in COVID-19 (dated by TCRdb to between 2020 and 2021). Background on the whole study: Samples from collaborators originated in the United States, Italy and Spain and spanned both the acute and convalescent phases of COVID-19. The material from the prospective study consisted of cDNA or gDNA derived from T cells, B-cell-depleted T cells, or PBMCs. The dataset comprised deeply sampled blood TCRbeta repertoires from subjects exposed to, actively infected with, or recovered from COVID-19. A freely available public database, intended as a resource for researchers studying the immune response to SARS-CoV-2, is where the repertoires were released. Samples came from the ongoing ImmuneRACE study (first 160 participants) plus 1,254 subjects from 6 global collaborators. The sample metadata nearly always contained a de-identified subject ID, COVID-19 status, age in years and sex. HLA class I and class II types, where available, came from metadata supplied by the sample provider rather than from assay-based typing. Overall study outcomes, separate from this receptor: The amount of clinical and demographic metadata varied by source and participant and was provided uncurated.

Whole blood was collected in K2EDTA tubes by collaborating institutions according to the institutions' own protocols. For TCRbeta analysis, collaborator samples were shipped as frozen whole blood, as isolated PBMCs, or as DNA extracted from either sample type. The immunoSEQ Assay, a bias-controlled multiplex PCR, was used to amplify TCRbeta CDR3 regions from genomic DNA. The paper's processing steps were these. Nucleated cell counts per sample were estimated from amplification of reference gene primers within the assay. Sequence reads were collapsed and filtered to measure the absolute abundance of every unique TCRbeta CDR3 rearrangement. For each sample, productive Simpson clonality was calculated by taking the square root of Simpson's diversity index across productive rearrangements. Imported from immuneACCESS, the table was reduced by TCRdb to in-frame sequences with V and J called. These copies leave out some clones; in studies compared against another copy, an unresolved V gene accounts for under half, and the cause of the remainder is not known. The D gene and trimming were derived from the DNA, and the V and J assignments and clone size from that table. The sample data list about 140,000 clones, and roughly 73% of these were observed just once. The ten largest clones add up to more than 8.5% of the sample.

As to this clone: Its antigen remains undetermined. No base-level quality is on record; no much larger clone is a single base apart.

Counted from cysteine to phenylalanine, this CDR3 has 13 amino acids. CDR3 DNA is the only sequence kept; it has 39 bases, read in frame from the first base. Trimming removed 6 bases from V and 0 bases from J; the gene matches leave 0 bases unexplained. The germline V gene supplies CDR1 MDHEN and CDR2 SYDVKM. Recombination connected TRBV28 to TRBJ1-2, with 8 junctional bases fitting TRBD1. The sequencing sample was made of peripheral blood. This receptor was taken from a woman between 50 and 59 years old with active or convalescent COVID-19. The nucleotides are TGTGCCAGCAGACAGGGGGCTAACTATGGCTACACCTTC. Translated, this is CASRQGANYGYTF.